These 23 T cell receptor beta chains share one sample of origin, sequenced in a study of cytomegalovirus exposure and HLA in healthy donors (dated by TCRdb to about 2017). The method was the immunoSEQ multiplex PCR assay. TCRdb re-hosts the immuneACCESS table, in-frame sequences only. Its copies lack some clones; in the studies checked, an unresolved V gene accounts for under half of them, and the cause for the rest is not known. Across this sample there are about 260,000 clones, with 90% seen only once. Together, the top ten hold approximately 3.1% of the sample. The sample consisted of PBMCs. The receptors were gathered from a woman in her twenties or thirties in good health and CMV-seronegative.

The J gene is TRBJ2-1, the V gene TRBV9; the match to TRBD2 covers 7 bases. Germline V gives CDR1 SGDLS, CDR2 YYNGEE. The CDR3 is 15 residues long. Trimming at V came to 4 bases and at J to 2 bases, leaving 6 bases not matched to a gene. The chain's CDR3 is CASSQDSGPYNEQFF. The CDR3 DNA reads TGTGCCAGCAGCCAAGATAGCGGGCCCTACAATGAGCAGTTCTTC.

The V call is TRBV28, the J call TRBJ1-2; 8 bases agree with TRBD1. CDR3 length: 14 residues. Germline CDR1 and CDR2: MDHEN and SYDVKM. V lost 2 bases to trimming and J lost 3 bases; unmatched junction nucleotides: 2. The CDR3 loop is CASSLQGADYGYTF. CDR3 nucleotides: TGTGCCAGCAGTTTACAGGGGGCGGACTATGGCTACACCTTC.

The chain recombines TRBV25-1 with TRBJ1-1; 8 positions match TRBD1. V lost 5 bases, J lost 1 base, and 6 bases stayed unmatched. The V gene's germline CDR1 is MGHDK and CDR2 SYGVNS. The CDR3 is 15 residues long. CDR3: CASSKSGTGNTEAFF. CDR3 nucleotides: TGTGCCAGCAGTAAGTCCGGGACAGGGAACACTGAAGCTTTCTTT.

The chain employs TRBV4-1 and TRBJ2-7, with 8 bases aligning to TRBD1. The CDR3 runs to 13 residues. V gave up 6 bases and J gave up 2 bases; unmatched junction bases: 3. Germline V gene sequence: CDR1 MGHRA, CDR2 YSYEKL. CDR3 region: CASRPTGAYEQYF. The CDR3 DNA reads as TGCGCCAGCAGGCCGACAGGGGCCTACGAGCAGTACTTC.

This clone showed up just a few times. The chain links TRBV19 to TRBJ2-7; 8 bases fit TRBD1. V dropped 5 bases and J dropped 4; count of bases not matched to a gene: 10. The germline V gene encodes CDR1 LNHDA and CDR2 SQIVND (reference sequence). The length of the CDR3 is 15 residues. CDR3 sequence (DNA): TGTGCCAGTAGTCCAGGGGGCCCTTCTCCTTACGAGCAGTACTTC. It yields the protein CASSPGGPSPYEQYF. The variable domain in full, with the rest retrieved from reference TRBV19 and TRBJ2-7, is DGGITQSPKYLFRKEGQNVTLSCEQNLNHDAMYWYRQDPGQGLRLIYYSQIVNDFQKGDIAEGYSVSREKKESFPLTVTSAQKNPTAFYLCASSPGGPSPYEQYFGPGTRLTVT.

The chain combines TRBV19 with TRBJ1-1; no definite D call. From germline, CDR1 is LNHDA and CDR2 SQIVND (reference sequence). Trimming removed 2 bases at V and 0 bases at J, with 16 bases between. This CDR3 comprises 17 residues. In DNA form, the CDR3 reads TGTGCCAGTAGTATACCCGATGGTGAGCACATGAACACTGAAGCTTTCTTT. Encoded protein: CASSIPDGEHMNTEAFF.

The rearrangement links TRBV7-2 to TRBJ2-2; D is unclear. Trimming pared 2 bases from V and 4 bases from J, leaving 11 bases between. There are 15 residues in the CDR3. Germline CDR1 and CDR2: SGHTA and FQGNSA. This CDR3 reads CASSLSSPGTGELFF. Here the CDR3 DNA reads TGTGCCAGCAGCTTATCTTCCCCCGGCACCGGGGAGCTGTTTTTT.

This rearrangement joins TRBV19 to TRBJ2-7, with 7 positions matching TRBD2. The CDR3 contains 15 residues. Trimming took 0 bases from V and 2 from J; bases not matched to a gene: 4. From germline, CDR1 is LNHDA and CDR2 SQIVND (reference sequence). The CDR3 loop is CASSIDGRAAYEQYF. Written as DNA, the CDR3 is TGTGCCAGTAGTATAGATGGGAGGGCCGCCTACGAGCAGTACTTC.

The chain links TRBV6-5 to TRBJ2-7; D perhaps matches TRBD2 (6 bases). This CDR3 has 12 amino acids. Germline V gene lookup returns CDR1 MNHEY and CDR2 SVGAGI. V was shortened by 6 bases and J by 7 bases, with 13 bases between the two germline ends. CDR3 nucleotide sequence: TGTGCCAGCAGCCTCGGACGGGGGGAGCAGTACTTC. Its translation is CASSLGRGEQYF.

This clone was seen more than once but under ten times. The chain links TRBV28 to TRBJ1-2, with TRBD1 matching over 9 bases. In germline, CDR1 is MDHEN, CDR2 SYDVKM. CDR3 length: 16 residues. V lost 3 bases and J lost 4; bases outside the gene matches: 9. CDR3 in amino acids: CASSLPGTGYLYGYTF. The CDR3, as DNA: TGTGCCAGCAGTTTGCCGGGGACAGGGTACCTCTATGGCTACACCTTC.

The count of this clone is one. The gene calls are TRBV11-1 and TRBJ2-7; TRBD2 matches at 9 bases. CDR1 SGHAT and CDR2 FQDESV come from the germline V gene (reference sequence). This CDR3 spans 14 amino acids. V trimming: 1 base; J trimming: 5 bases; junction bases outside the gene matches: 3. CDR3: CASSLGLAENEQYF. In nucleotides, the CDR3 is TGTGCCAGCAGCTTAGGACTAGCGGAGAACGAGCAGTACTTC. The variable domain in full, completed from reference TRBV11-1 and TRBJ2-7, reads EAEVAQSPRYKITEKSQAVAFWCDPISGHATLYWYRQILGQGPELLVQFQDESVVDDSQLPKDRFSAERLKGVDSTLKIQPAELGDSAMYLCASSLGLAENEQYFGPGTRLTVT.

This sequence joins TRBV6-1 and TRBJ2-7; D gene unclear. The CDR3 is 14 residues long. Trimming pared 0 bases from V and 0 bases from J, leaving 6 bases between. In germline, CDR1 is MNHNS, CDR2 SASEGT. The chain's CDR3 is CASSEARSSYEQYF. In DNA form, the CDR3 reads TGTGCCAGCAGTGAAGCGAGATCCTCCTACGAGCAGTACTTC.

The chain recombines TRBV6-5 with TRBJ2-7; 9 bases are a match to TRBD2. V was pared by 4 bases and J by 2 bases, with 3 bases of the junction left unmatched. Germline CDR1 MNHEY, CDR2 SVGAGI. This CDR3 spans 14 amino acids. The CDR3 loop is CASSFSGGPYEQYF. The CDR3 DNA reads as TGTGCCAGCAGTTTTAGCGGGGGACCCTACGAGCAGTACTTC.

The CDR3 spells CASREQGGRSNQPQHF. The DNA for the CDR3 is TGTGCCAGTAGAGAACAGGGGGGTAGGAGCAATCAGCCCCAGCATTTT. This chain uses TRBV19 with TRBJ1-5, with TRBD1 matching 8 bases. Germline V gives CDR1 LNHDA, CDR2 SQIVND (reference sequence). CDR3 length equals 16 residues. The J segment lost 1 base and the V segment lost 6 bases, leaving 8 bases of the junction unmatched.

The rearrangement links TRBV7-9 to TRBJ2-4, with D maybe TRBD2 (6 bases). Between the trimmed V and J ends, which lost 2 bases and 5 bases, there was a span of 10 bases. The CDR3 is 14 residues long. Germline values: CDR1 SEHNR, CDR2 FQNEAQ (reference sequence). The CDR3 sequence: CASSLIGGENIQYF. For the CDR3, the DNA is TGTGCCAGCAGCTTAATAGGAGGGGAAAACATTCAGTACTTC.

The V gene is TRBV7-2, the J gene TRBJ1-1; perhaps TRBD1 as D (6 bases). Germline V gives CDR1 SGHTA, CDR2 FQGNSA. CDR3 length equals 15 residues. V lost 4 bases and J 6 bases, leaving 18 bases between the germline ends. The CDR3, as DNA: TGTGCCAGCAGCTCCGCGGGGGCCTCGGGGGCTGAAGCTTTCTTT. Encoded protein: CASSSAGASGAEAFF.

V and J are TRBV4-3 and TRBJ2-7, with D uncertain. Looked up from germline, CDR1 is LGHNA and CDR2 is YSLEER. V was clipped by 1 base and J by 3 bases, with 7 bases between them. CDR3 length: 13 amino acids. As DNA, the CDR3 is TGCGCCAGCAGCCAAGGGATAGGCTACGAGCAGTACTTC. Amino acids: CASSQGIGYEQYF.

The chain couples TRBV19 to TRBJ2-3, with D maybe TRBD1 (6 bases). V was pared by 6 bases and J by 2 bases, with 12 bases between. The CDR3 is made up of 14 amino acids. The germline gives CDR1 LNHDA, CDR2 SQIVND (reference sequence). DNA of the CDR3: TGTGCCAGTAGGGAAGGGGGAAACACAGATACGCAGTATTTT. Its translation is CASREGGNTDTQYF. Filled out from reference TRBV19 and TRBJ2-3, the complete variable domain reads DGGITQSPKYLFRKEGQNVTLSCEQNLNHDAMYWYRQDPGQGLRLIYYSQIVNDFQKGDIAEGYSVSREKKESFPLTVTSAQKNPTAFYLCASREGGNTDTQYFGPGTRLTVL.

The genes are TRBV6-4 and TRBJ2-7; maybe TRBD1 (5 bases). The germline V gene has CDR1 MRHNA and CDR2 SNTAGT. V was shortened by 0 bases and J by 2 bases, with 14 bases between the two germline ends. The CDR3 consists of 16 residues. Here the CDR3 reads CASSDSGRGNAYEQYF. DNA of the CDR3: TGTGCCAGCAGTGACTCAGGAAGGGGCAACGCCTACGAGCAGTACTTC.

The CDR3 is CASSQDHTSQYNEQFF. CDR3 sequence (DNA): TGCGCCAGCAGCCAAGATCATACTAGCCAATACAATGAGCAGTTCTTC. The chain has TRBV4-3 and TRBJ2-1; tentative D call: TRBD2 (6 bases). V shed 0 bases and J shed 4 bases, with 13 bases lying between them. This CDR3 contains 16 residues. Per the germline V gene, CDR1 is LGHNA and CDR2 is YSLEER.

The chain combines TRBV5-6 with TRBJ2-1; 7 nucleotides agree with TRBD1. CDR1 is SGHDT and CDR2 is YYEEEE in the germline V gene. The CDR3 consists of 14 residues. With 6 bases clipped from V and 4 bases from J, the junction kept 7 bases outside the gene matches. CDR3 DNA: TGTGCCAGCACTCAGGGACAGACTTACAATGAGCAGTTCTTC. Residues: CASTQGQTYNEQFF.

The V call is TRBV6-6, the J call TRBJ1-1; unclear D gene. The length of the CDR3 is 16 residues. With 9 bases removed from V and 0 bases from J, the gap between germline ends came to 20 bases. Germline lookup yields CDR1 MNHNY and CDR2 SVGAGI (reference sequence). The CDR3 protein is CASTPEGGEVNTEAFF. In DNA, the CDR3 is TGTGCCAGTACTCCCGAGGGCGGGGAAGTGAACACTGAAGCTTTCTTT.

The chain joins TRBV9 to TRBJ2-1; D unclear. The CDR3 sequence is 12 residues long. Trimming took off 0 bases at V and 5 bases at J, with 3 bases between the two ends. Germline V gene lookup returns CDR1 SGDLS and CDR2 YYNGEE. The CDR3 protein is CASSVADNEQFF. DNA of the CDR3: TGTGCCAGCAGCGTAGCTGACAATGAGCAGTTCTTC.